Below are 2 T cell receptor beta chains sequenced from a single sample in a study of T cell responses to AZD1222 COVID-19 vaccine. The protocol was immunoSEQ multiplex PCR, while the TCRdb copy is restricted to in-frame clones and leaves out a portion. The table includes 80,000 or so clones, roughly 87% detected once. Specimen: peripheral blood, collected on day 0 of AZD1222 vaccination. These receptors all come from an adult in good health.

The CDR3: CASSFSEREQFF. The CDR3, as DNA: TGTGCCAGCAGTTTTTCAGAGAGGGAGCAGTTCTTC. The chain links TRBV28 to TRBJ2-1; D unresolved. Looked up from germline, CDR1 is MDHEN and CDR2 is SYDVKM. V was cut by 3 bases and J by 10 bases, with 10 bases left in between. The CDR3 spans 12 residues.

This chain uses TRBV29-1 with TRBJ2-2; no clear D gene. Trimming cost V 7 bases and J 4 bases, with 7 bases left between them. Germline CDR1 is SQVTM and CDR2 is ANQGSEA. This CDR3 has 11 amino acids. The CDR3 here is CSASTTGELFF. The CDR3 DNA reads TGCAGCGCCAGCACCACCGGGGAGCTGTTTTTT.